This T cell receptor (beta chain) was obtained from a study of blood T cell repertoires in COVID-19 (TCRdb year 2020). In terms of the full investigation: Collaborator samples came from the United States, Italy and Spain and covered acute and convalescent phases of COVID-19. The prospective study material was composed of cDNA or gDNA derived from T cells, B-cell-depleted T cells, or PBMCs. The dataset comprised deeply sampled blood TCRbeta repertoires from subjects exposed to, actively infected with, or recovered from COVID-19. The repertoires were made available in a free public database intended to serve as a resource for research on the immune response to SARS-CoV-2. Samples came from the ongoing ImmuneRACE study (first 160 participants) plus 1,254 subjects from 6 global collaborators. A de-identified subject ID, COVID-19 status, age in years and sex were almost always included in the sample metadata. HLA class I and class II types, where available, came from metadata supplied by the sample provider rather than from assay-based typing.

The immunoSEQ Assay, a bias-controlled multiplex PCR, was used to amplify TCRbeta CDR3 regions from genomic DNA. Regarding the original processing steps: Nucleated cell counts per sample were estimated from amplification of reference gene primers within the assay. To quantify the absolute abundance of each unique TCRbeta CDR3 rearrangement, sequence reads were collapsed and filtered. For each sample, productive Simpson clonality was calculated by taking the square root of Simpson's diversity index across productive rearrangements. Drawn from immuneACCESS, this table holds only the in-frame rearrangements with V and J called that TCRdb kept. Clones are partly lost; checked studies trace under half to an unresolved V gene and leave the rest unexplained. Clone size and V and J calls were adopted from that table, with D and trimming inferred from the DNA. This sample lists approximately 200,000 clones; approximately 86% were detected once. The leading ten clones occupy roughly 2.9% of the sample.

With respect to this clone: No cognate antigen has been identified for it. Base qualities are not provided; no much larger clone lies one nucleotide away.

Germline trimming: 2 bases from V, 6 bases from J; junction bases outside gene matches: 7. From the cysteine through the phenylalanine, the CDR3 covers 14 amino acids. The CDR3 DNA has 42 bases and is translated from base 1. CDR1 is given as SGHRS and CDR2 as YFSETQ, both from the germline V gene. Beyond this particular receptor, the publication reports: How much clinical and demographic metadata was included differed by source and by participant, and the metadata was provided uncurated.

Collaborating institutions collected whole blood in K2EDTA tubes following their own protocols. For TCRbeta analysis, collaborator samples were shipped as frozen whole blood, as isolated PBMCs, or as DNA extracted from either sample type. This clonotype was sampled from a woman aged 25-40 years with active or convalescent COVID-19. This chain joins TRBV5-1 to TRBJ2-7; TRBD2 agrees with 8 junctional bases. Input material: peripheral blood. Read as DNA, the sequence is TGCGCCAGCAGCTTCGGGACTAGTGAGGGCGAGCAGTACTTC. It translates as CASSFGTSEGEQYF.